The source of this T cell receptor (beta chain) is a study of vaccination effects on CD4 cells after COVID-19. As regards this clone: The antigen is not known.

Germline CDR1 LNHDA, CDR2 SQIVND (reference sequence). CDR3 length: 12 amino acids. V was trimmed by 6 bases and J by 4 bases, leaving 7 bases between them. Scientists isolated CD4+ T cells after an approximately 11-day culture period ended. Half-medium replacement with IL-2 medium occurred on days 3 and 7. TCRdb's copy holds only in-frame clones and misses some; the assay was immunoSEQ multiplex PCR. The data hold about 53,000 clones, with 60% to 85% observed a single time. The chain couples TRBV19 to TRBJ1-5; D remains unclear. This clonotype was sampled from a human donor who received a COVID-19 vaccine. The sequenced sample was CD4+ T cells from PBMCs cultured without peptide, obtained before COVID-19 vaccination. The CDR3 bases are TGTGCCAGTAGATCGGCTAATCAGCCCCAGCATTTT. This translates into CASRSANQPQHF.